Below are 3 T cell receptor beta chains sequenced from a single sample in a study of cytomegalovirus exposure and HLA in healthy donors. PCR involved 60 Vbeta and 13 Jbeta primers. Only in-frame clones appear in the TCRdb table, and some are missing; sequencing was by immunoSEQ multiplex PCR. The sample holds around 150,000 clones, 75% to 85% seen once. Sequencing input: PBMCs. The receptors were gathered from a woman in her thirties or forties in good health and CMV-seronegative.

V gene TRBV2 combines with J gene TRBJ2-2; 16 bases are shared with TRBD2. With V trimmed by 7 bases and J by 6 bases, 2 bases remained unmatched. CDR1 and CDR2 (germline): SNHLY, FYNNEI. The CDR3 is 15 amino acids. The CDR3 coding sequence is TGTGCCAGCACCGGGACTAGCGGGGGGGCCGGGGAGCTGTTTTTT. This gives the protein CASTGTSGGAGELFF. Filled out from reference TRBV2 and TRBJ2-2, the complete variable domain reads EPEVTQTPSHQVTQMGQEVILRCVPISNHLYFYWYRQILGQKVEFLVSFYNNEISEKSEIFDDQFSVERPDGSNFTLKIRSTKLEDSAMYFCASTGTSGGAGELFFGEGSRLTVL.

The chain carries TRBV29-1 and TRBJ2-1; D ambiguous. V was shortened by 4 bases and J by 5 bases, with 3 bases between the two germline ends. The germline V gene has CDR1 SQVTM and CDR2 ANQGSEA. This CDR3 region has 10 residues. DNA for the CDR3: TGCAGCGTTGCAAACAATGAGCAGTTCTTC. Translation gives CSVANNEQFF.

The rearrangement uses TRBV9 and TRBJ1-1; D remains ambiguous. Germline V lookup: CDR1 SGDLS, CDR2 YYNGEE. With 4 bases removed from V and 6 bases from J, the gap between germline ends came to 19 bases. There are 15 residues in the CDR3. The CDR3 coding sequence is TGTGCCAGCAGCCCAACGTCCAGGAGGGTCTCTGAAGCTTTCTTT. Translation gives CASSPTSRRVSEAFF.